This T cell receptor (beta chain) comes out of a study of T cell clones after liver transplantation. Sequencing used immunoSEQ multiplex PCR; TCRdb keeps in-frame clones, though not all of them. The sample includes tens of thousands of clones, 80% of them seen just once. Germline values: CDR1 SGHVS, CDR2 FQNEAQ. The CDR3 length is 16 residues. Trimming took 4 bases from V and 6 from J; bases not matched to a gene: 9. The sequencing used CD4+ T cells from blood, collected 12 months after liver transplant. The sequence came from a human patient who received a liver transplant. These T cells may partly come from the graft donor. The chain recombines TRBV7-8 with TRBJ2-2; 9 positions agree with TRBD2. DNA of the CDR3: TGTGCCAGCAGCTCCGGGGCGGGAGGGCCGTCCGGGGAGCTGTTTTTT. Encoded protein: CASSSGAGGPSGELFF.